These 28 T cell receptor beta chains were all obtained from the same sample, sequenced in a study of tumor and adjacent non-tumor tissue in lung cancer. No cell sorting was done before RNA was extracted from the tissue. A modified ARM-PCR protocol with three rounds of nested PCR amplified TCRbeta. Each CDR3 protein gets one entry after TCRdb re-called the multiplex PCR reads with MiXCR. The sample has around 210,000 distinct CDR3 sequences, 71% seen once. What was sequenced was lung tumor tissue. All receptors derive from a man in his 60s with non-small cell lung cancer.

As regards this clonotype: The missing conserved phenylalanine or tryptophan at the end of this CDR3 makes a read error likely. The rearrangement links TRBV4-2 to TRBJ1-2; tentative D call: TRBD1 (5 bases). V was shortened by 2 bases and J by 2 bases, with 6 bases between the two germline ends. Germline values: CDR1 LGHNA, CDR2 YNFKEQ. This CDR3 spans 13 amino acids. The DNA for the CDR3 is TGTGCCAGCAGCCAAAACAGGAACTATGGCTACACCGTC. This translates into CASSQNRNYGYTV.

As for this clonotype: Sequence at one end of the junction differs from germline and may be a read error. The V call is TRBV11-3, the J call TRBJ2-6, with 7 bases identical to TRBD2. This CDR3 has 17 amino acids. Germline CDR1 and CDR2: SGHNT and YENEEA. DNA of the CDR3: TGTACCAGCAGCTTATCTGGGAGGGTAGCTGGGGCCAACGTCCTGACTTTC. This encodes CTSSLSGRVAGANVLTF.

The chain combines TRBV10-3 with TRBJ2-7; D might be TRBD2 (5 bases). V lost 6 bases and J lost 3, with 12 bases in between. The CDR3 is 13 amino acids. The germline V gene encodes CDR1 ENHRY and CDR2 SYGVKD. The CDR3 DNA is TGTGCCATCAGCCTGGACTCGGGCTACGAGCAGTACTTC. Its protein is CAISLDSGYEQYF.

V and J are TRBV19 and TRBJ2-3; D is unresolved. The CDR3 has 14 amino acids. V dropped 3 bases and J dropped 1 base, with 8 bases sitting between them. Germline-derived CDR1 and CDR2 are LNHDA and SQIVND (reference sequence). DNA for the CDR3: TGTGCCAGTAGTATTTTGGTTCGCACAGATACGCAGTATTTT. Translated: CASSILVRTDTQYF.

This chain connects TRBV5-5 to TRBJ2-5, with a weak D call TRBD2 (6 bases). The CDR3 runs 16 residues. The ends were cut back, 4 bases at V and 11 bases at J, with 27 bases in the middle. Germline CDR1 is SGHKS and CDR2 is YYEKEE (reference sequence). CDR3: CASSPSGSGRLDTQYF. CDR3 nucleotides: TGTGCCAGCAGCCCCTCAGGTTCAGGGAGGCTCGACACACAGTACTTC. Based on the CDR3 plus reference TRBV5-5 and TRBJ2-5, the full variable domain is DAGVTQSPTHLIKTRGQQVTLRCSPISGHKSVSWYQQVLGQGPQFIFQYYEKEERGRGNFPDRFSARQFPNYSSELNVNALLLGDSALYLCASSPSGSGRLDTQYFGPGTRLLVL.

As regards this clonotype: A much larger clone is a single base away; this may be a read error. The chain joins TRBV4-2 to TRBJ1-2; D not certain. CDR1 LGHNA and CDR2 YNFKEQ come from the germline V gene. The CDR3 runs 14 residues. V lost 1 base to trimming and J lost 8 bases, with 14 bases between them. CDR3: CASSQGVGIGGYTF. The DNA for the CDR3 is TGTGCCAGCAGCCAAGGAGTGGGTATAGGGGGCTACACCTTC.

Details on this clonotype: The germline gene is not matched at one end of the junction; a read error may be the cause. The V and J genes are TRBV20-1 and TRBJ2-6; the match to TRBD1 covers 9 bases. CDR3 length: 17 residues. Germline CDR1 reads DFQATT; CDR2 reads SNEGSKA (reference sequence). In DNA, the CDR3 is TGCAGTGCTAGAGCCATACAGGGGGCGGCTGGGGCCAACGACCTGACTTTC. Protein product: CSARAIQGAAGANDLTF.

The CDR3: CSARETNGVPNEQFF. The CDR3 nucleotides are TGCAGTGCTAGAGAAACTAACGGTGTACCCAATGAGCAGTTCTTC. J is TRBJ2-1 and V is TRBV20-1; the D is unclear. The CDR3 extends over 15 amino acids. Trimming cost V 0 bases and J 6 bases, with 15 bases left between them. In germline, CDR1 is DFQATT, CDR2 SNEGSKA (reference sequence).

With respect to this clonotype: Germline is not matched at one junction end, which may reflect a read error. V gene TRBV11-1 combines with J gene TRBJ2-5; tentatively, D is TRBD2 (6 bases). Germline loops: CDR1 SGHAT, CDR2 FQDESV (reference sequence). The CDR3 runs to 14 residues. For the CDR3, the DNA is TGTGCCTGCAGCTTTAGACCGGGTGGAGGGACCCAGTGCTTC. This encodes CACSFRPGGGTQCF.

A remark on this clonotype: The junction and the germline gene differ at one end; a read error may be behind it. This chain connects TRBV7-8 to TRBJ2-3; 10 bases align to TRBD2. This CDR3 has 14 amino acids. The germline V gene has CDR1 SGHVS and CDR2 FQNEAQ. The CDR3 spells CASSLSGGAGTRYF. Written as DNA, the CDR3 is TGTGCTAGCAGCTTAAGCGGGGGGGCCGGTACGCGGTATTTT.

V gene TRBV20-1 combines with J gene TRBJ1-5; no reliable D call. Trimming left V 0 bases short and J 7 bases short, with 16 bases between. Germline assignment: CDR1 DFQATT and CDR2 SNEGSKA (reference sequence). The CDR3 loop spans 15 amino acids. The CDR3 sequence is CSARDRSKSNQPQHF. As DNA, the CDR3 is TGCAGTGCTAGAGATCGCTCCAAGAGTAACCAGCCCCAGCATTTT.

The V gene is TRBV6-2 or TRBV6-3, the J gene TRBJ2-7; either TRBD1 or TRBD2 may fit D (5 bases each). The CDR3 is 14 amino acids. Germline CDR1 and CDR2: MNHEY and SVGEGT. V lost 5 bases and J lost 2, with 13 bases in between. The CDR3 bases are TGTGCCAGCAGTAAGAGGGACCGTACCTACGAGCAGTACTTC. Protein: CASSKRDRTYEQYF.

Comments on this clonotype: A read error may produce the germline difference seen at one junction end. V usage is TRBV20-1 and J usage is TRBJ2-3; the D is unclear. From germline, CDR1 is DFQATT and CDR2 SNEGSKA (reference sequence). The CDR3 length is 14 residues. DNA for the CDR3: TGCAGTGTCAATGGAGATATAGGCACAGTTACGCAGTATTTT. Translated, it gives CSVNGDIGTVTQYF.

CDR3 sequence: CASSLALRGGDTQYF. The CDR3 bases are TGTGCCAGTAGTCTCGCTCTAAGAGGCGGGGATACGCAGTATTTT. The J gene is TRBJ2-3, the V gene TRBV11-3, with D tentatively TRBD2 (5 bases). This CDR3 has 15 residues. Trimming left V 9 bases short and J 6 bases short, with 22 bases between. Germline V CDR1 and CDR2: SGHNT, YENEEA.

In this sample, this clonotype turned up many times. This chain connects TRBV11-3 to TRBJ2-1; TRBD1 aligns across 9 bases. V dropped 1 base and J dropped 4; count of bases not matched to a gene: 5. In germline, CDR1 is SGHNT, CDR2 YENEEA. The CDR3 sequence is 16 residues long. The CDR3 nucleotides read TGTGCCAGCAGCTTAGCTTCGGGACAGGGTTACAATGAGCAGTTCTTC. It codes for CASSLASGQGYNEQFF.

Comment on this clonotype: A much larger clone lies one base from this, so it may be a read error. The CDR3, as DNA: TGCGCCAGCGTTTCCCAGGACGACTTTAAGACCCAGTACTTC. This gives the protein CASVSQDDFKTQYF. This chain joins TRBV10-2 and TRBJ2-5; D call uncertain. Trimming took 8 bases from V and 6 from J, leaving 19 bases between them. CDR1 WSHSY and CDR2 SAAADI come from the germline V gene. The CDR3 sequence is 14 residues long.

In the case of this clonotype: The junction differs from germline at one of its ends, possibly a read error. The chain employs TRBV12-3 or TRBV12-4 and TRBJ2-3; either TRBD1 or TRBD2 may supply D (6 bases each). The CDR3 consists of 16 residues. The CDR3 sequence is CACSLAVGPGADAQYF. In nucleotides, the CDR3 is TGTGCCTGTAGTTTAGCAGTAGGCCCGGGGGCAGATGCGCAGTATTTT.

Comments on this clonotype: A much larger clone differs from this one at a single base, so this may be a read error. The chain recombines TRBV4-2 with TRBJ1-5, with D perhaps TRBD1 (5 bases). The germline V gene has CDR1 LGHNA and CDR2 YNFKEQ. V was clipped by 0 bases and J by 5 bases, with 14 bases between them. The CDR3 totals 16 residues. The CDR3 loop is CASSQDLRGGDQPQHF. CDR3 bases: TGTGCCAGCAGCCAAGATTTGAGGGGAGGGGATCAGCCCCAGCATTTT.

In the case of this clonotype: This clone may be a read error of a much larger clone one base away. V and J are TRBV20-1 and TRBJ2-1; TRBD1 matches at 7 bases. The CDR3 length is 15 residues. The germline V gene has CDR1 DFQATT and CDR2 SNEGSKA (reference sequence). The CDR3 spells CGARADGQVYNEQFF. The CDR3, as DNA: TGCGGTGCTAGAGCCGACGGACAGGTCTACAATGAGCAGTTCTTC.

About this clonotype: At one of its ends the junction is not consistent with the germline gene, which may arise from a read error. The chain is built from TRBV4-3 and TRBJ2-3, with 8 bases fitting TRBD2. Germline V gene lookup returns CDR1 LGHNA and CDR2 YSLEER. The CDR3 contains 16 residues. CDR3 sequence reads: CAGSHKLAEFTDTQYF. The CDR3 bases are TGCGCCGGCAGCCATAAACTAGCGGAGTTCACAGATACGCAGTATTTT.

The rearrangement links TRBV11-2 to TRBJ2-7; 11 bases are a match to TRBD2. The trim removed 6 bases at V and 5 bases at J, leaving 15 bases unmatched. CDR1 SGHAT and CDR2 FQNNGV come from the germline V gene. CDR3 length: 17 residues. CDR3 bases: TGTGCCAGCAGTTCCGTGGGACTAGCGGAGTTGGGCCACGAGCAGTACTTC. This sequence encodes CASSSVGLAELGHEQYF.

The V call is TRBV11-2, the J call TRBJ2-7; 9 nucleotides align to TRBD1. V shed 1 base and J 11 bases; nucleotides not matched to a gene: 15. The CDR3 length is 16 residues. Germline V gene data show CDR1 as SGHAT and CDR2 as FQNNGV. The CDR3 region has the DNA TGTGCCAGCAGCTTAGCAACCGGGACAGGGTGGAACGAAAAGTACTTC. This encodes CASSLATGTGWNEKYF.

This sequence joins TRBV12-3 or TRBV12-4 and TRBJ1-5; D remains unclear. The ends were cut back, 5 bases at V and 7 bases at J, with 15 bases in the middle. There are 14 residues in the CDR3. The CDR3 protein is CASSLGGCGQPQHF. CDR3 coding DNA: TGTGCCAGCAGTCTGGGCGGGTGTGGGCAGCCCCAGCATTTT.

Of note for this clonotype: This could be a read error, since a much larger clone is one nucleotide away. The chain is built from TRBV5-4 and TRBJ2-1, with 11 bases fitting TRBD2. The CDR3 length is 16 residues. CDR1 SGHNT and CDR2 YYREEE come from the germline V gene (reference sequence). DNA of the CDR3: TGTGCCAGCAGTTTTACTAGCGGGAGATTATTCAATGAGCAGCTCTTC. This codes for CASSFTSGRLFNEQLF.

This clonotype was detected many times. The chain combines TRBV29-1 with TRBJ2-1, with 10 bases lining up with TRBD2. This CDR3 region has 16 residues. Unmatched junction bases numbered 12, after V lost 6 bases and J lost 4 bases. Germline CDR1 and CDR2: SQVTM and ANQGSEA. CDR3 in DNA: TGCAGCGTCCATCTAGCGGGAGCGTCTTCTTACAATGAGCAGTTCTTC. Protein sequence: CSVHLAGASSYNEQFF.

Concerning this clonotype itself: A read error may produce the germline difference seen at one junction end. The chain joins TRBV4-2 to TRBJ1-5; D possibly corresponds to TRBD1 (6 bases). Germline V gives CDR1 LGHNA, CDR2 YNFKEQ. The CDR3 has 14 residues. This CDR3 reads CARSQDTGRQPQHF. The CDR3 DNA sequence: TGTGCCAGAAGCCAAGATACAGGGAGGCAGCCCCAACATTTT.

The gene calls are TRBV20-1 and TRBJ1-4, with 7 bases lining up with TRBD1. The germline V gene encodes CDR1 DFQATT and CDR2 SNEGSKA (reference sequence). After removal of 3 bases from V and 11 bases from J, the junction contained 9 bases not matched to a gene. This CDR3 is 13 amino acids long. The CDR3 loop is CSARSQGRDKLFF. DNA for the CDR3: TGCAGTGCTAGGTCACAGGGGAGGGATAAACTGTTTTTT.

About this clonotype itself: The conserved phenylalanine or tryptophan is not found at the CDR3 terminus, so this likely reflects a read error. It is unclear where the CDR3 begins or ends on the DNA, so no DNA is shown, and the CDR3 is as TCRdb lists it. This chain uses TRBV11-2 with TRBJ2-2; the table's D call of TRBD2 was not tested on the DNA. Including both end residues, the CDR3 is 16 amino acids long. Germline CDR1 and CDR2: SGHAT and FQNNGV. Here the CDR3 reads CDSSLAGGKNSGELLI.